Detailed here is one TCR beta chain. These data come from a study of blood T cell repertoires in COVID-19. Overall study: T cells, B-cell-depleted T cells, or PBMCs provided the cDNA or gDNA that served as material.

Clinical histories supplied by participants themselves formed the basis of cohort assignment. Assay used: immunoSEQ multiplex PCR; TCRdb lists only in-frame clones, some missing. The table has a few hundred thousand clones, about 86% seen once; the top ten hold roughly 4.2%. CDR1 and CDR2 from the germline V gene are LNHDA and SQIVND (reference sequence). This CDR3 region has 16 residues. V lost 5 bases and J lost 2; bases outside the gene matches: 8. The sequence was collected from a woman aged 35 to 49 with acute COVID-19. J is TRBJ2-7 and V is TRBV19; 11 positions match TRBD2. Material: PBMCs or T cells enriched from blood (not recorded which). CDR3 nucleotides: TGTGCCAGTAGTGTAACTAGCGGGAGCTTGCCCTACGAGCAGTACTTC. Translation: CASSVTSGSLPYEQYF.